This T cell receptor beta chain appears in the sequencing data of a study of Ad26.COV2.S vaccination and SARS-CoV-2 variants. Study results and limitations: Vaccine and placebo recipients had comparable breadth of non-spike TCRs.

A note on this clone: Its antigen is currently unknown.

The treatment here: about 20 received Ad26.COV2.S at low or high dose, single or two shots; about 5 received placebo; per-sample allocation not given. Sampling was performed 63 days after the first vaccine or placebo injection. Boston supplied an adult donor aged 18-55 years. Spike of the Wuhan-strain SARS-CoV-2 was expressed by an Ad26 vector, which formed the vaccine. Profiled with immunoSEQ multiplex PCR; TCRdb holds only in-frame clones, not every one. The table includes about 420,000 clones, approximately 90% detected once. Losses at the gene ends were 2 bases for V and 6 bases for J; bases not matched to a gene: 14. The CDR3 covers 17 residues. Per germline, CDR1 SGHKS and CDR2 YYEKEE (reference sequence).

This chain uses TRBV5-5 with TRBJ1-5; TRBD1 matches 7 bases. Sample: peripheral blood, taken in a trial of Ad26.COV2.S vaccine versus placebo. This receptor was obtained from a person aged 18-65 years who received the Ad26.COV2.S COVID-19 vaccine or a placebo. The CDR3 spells CASSLTLPVGGFQPQHF. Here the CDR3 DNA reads TGTGCCAGCAGCTTAACCCTCCCGGTAGGGGGCTTTCAGCCCCAGCATTTT.